Listed below are T cell receptor beta chains from one sample, sequenced in a study of identical twins. TCRdb fed the 5' RACE reads into MiXCR, producing one record per CDR3 protein. The sample has about 690,000 distinct CDR3 sequences, 6% to 6.5% seen once; the top ten hold under 2%. Sample: naive T cells sorted from blood. The receptor source for this set is a man aged 18 to 35 in good health. Each CDR3 is given with its conserved first and last residue. Each record gives: CDR3 protein, CDR3 DNA, J gene, clone size, V gene, D gene. The D gene is left open where the match is weak. Clone size is stated in some rows and not others, as once, few, many or a class when expanded.

cdr3_aa: CASSSTGTGRETQYF; cdr3_nt: TGTGCCAGCAGCTCGACCGGAACAGGGAGGGAGACCCAGTACTTC; j_call: TRBJ2-5; clone_size: .; v_call: TRBV7-8; d_call: .
cdr3_aa: CSGGHSGEKLFF; cdr3_nt: TGCAGCGGGGGGCATTCCGGTGAAAAACTGTTTTTT; j_call: TRBJ1-4; clone_size: many; v_call: TRBV29-1; d_call: .
cdr3_aa: CASSFGQNGYTF; cdr3_nt: TGTGCCAGCAGCTTTGGACAGAATGGCTACACCTTC; j_call: TRBJ1-2; clone_size: few; v_call: TRBV7-8; d_call: .
cdr3_aa: CASSHPDRGNYGYTF; cdr3_nt: TGTGCCAGCAGTCATCCCGACAGGGGAAATTATGGCTACACCTTC; j_call: TRBJ1-2; clone_size: many; v_call: TRBV12-3/TRBV12-4; d_call: TRBD1
cdr3_aa: CSVARAYEQYF; cdr3_nt: TGCAGCGTCGCTAGGGCCTACGAGCAGTACTTC; j_call: TRBJ2-7; clone_size: many; v_call: TRBV29-1; d_call: .
cdr3_aa: CASSITSFNTGELFF; cdr3_nt: TGCGCCAGCAGCATCACCAGCTTCAACACCGGGGAGCTGTTTTTT; j_call: TRBJ2-2; clone_size: few; v_call: TRBV5-1; d_call: .
cdr3_aa: CASSLSPLRGLHF; cdr3_nt: TGTGCCAGCAGTTTATCGCCCCTCCGGGGGCTCCACTTT; j_call: TRBJ1-6; clone_size: .; v_call: TRBV27; d_call: .
cdr3_aa: CASSVRLATNTGELFF; cdr3_nt: TGTGCCAGCAGCGTAAGACTAGCGACCAACACCGGGGAGCTGTTTTTT; j_call: TRBJ2-2; clone_size: few; v_call: TRBV9; d_call: TRBD2
cdr3_aa: CASSPRWGGNTGELFF; cdr3_nt: TGCGCCAGCAGCCCCCGGTGGGGCGGGAACACCGGGGAGCTGTTTTTT; j_call: TRBJ2-2; clone_size: many; v_call: TRBV5-1; d_call: .
cdr3_aa: CASSQEAGLYGYTF; cdr3_nt: TGCGCCAGCAGCCAAGAAGCAGGCCTCTATGGCTACACCTTC; j_call: TRBJ1-2; clone_size: many; v_call: TRBV4-3; d_call: .
cdr3_aa: CSASLRSGGEQYF; cdr3_nt: TGCAGTGCTAGTCTGCGTTCAGGTGGCGAGCAGTACTTC; j_call: TRBJ2-7; clone_size: many; v_call: TRBV20-1; d_call: .
cdr3_aa: CASSDLGTDTQYF; cdr3_nt: TGTGCCAGCAGTGACCTTGGCACAGATACGCAGTATTTT; j_call: TRBJ2-3; clone_size: many; v_call: TRBV25-1; d_call: .
cdr3_aa: CASSWDSFYEQYF; cdr3_nt: TGTGCCAGCAGTTGGGACAGCTTTTACGAGCAGTACTTC; j_call: TRBJ2-7; clone_size: many; v_call: TRBV6-2/TRBV6-3; d_call: TRBD1
cdr3_aa: CASSSFDRGNTGELFF; cdr3_nt: TGTGCCAGCAGTTCGTTTGACAGGGGGAACACCGGGGAGCTGTTTTTT; j_call: TRBJ2-2; clone_size: many; v_call: TRBV27; d_call: TRBD1
cdr3_aa: CASSLGSGRSTGELFF; cdr3_nt: TGCGCCAGCAGCTTAGGTAGCGGGCGATCCACCGGGGAGCTGTTTTTT; j_call: TRBJ2-2; clone_size: .; v_call: TRBV5-1; d_call: TRBD2
cdr3_aa: CASSDRTRDRTGEQYF; cdr3_nt: TGTGCCAGCAGCGACAGGACCAGGGACCGGACGGGGGAGCAGTACTTC; j_call: TRBJ2-7; clone_size: many; v_call: TRBV13; d_call: .
cdr3_aa: CASSLGGRAYGYTF; cdr3_nt: TGTGCCAGCAGTTTAGGTGGGAGGGCCTATGGCTACACCTTC; j_call: TRBJ1-2; clone_size: .; v_call: TRBV12-3/TRBV12-4; d_call: .
cdr3_aa: CASTPLETNTEAFF; cdr3_nt: TGTGCCAGCACTCCGCTGGAGACCAACACTGAAGCTTTCTTT; j_call: TRBJ1-1; clone_size: .; v_call: TRBV12-3/TRBV12-4; d_call: .
cdr3_aa: CASTGPQTSGANVLTF; cdr3_nt: TGTGCCTCAACGGGACCACAGACCTCTGGGGCCAACGTCCTGACTTTC; j_call: TRBJ2-6; clone_size: many; v_call: TRBV10-3; d_call: .
cdr3_aa: CASSLGVGTSGSYGEQYF; cdr3_nt: TGTGCCAGCAGCTTAGGGGTCGGGACTAGCGGGAGCTACGGCGAGCAGTACTTC; j_call: TRBJ2-7; clone_size: .; v_call: TRBV11-1; d_call: TRBD2
cdr3_aa: CASSQPGANVLTF; cdr3_nt: TGTGCCAGCAGCCAACCCGGGGCCAACGTCCTGACTTTC; j_call: TRBJ2-6; clone_size: .; v_call: TRBV3-1; d_call: .
cdr3_aa: CASSTLAGANTGEPFF; cdr3_nt: TGCGCCAGCAGCACCCTAGCGGGGGCGAACACCGGGGAGCCGTTTTTT; j_call: TRBJ2-2; clone_size: once; v_call: TRBV5-1; d_call: TRBD2
cdr3_aa: CASSYSGARADTQYF; cdr3_nt: TGTGCCAGCAGTTACTCAGGGGCCCGAGCAGATACGCAGTATTTT; j_call: TRBJ2-3; clone_size: many; v_call: TRBV7-3; d_call: .
cdr3_aa: CASSLDGTNSYEQYF; cdr3_nt: TGTGCCAGCAGCTTAGATGGGACTAACTCCTACGAGCAGTACTTC; j_call: TRBJ2-7; clone_size: .; v_call: TRBV7-2; d_call: TRBD2